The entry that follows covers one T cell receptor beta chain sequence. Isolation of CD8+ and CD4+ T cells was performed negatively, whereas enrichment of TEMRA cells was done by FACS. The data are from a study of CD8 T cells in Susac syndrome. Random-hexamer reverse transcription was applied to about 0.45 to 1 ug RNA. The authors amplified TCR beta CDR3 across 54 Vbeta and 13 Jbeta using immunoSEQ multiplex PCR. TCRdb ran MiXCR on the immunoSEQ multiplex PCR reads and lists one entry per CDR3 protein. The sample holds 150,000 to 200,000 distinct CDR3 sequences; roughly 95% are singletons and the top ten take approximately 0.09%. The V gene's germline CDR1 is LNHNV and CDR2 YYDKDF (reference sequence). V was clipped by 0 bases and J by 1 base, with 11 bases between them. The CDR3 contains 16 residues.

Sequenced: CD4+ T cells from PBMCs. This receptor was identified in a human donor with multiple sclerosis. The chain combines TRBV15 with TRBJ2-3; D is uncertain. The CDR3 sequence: CATSRDRSAGTDTQYF. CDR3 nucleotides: TGTGCCACCAGCAGAGATCGATCGGCAGGCACAGATACGCAGTATTTT.